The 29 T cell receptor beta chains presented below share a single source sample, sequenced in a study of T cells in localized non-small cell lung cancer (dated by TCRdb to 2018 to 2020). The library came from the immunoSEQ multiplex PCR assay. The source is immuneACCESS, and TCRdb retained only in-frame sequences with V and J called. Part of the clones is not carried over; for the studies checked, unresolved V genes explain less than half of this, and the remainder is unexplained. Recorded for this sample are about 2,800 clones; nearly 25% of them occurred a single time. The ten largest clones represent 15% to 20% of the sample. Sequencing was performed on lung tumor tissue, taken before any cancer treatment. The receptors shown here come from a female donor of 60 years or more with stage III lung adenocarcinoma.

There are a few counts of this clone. CDR3 protein: CASSFGWDTDTQYF. CDR3 bases: TGTGCCAGCAGCTTCGGGTGGGACACAGATACGCAGTATTTT. The chain combines TRBV11-3 with TRBJ2-3; D not resolved. Per germline, CDR1 SGHNT and CDR2 YENEEA. Trimming took off 3 bases at V and 2 bases at J, with 9 bases between the two ends. The CDR3 runs 14 residues.

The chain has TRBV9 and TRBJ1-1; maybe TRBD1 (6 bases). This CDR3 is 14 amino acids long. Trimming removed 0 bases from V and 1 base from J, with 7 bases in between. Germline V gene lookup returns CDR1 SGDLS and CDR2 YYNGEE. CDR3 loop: CASSVGTANTEAFF. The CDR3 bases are TGTGCCAGCAGCGTAGGGACAGCGAACACTGAAGCTTTCTTT.

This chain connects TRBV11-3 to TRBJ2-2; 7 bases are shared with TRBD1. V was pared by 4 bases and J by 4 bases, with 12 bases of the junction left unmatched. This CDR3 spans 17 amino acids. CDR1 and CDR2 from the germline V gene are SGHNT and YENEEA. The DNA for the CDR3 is TGTGCCAGCAGCTCCCGGGACAGCGACTATGGCACCGGGGAGCTGTTTTTT. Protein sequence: CASSSRDSDYGTGELFF.

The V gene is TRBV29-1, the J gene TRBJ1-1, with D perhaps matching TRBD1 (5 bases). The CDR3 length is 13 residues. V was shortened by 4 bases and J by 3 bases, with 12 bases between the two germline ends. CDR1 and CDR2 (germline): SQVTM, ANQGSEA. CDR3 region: CSVVEGSHTEAFF. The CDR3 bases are TGCAGCGTTGTGGAGGGGTCCCACACTGAAGCTTTCTTT.

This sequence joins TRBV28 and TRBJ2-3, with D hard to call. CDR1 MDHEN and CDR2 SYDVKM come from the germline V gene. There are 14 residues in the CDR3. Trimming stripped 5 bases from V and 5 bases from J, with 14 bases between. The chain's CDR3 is CASSRRTGEDTQYF. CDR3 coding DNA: TGTGCCAGCAGTCGACGAACTGGGGAAGATACGCAGTATTTT. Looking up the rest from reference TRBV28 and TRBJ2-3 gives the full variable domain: DVKVTQSSRYLVKRTGEKVFLECVQDMDHENMFWYRQDPGLGLRLIYFSYDVKMKEKGDIPEGYSVSREKKERFSLILESASTNQTSMYLCASSRRTGEDTQYFGPGTRLTVL.

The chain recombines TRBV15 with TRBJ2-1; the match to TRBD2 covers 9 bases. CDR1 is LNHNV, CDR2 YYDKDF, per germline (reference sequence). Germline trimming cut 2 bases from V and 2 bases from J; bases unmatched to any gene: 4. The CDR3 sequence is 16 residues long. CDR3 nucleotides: TGTGCCACCAGCAGAAGGACTAGCGTTACCTACAATGAGCAGTTCTTC. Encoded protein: CATSRRTSVTYNEQFF.

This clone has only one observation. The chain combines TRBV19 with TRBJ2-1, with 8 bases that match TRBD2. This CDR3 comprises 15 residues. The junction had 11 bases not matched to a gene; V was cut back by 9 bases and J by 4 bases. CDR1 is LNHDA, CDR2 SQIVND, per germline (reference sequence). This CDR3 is CASEGPGGVYNEQFF. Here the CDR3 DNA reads TGTGCCAGCGAGGGACCGGGAGGGGTATACAATGAGCAGTTCTTC.

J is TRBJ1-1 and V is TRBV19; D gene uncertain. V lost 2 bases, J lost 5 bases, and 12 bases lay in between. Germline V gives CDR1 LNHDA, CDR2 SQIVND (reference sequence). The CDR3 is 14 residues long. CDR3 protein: CASSIIGDETEAFF. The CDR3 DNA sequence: TGTGCCAGTAGTATAATAGGTGATGAGACTGAAGCTTTCTTT.

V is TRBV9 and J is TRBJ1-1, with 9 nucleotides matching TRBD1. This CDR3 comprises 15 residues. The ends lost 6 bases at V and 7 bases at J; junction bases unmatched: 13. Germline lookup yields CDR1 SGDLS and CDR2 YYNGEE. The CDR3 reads CASNLWGQGGNEAFF. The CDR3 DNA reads TGTGCCAGCAACCTCTGGGGACAGGGTGGGAATGAAGCTTTCTTT.

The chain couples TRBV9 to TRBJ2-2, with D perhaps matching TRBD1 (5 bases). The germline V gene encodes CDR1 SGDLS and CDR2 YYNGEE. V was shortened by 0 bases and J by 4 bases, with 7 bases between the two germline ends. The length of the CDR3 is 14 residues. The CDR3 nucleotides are TGTGCCAGCAGCGTAGGACAGTTCACCGGGGAGCTGTTTTTT. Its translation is CASSVGQFTGELFF.

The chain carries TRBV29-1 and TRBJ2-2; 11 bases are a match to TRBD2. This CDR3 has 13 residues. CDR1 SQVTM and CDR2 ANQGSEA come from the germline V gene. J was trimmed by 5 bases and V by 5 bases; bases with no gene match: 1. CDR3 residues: CSVRTSGTGELFF. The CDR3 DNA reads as TGCAGCGTTCGGACTAGCGGGACCGGGGAGCTGTTTTTT.

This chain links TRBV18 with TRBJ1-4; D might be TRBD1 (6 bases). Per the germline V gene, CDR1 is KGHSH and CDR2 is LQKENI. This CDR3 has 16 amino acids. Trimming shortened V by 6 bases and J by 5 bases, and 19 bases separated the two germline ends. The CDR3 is CASSRSQQGENEKLFF. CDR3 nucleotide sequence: TGTGCCAGCTCGCGCTCTCAACAGGGAGAGAATGAAAAACTGTTTTTT.

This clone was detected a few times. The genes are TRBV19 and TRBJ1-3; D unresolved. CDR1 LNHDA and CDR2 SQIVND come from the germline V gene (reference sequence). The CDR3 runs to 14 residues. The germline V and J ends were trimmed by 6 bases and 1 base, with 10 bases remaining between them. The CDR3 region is CASRRTESGNTIYF. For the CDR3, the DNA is TGTGCCAGTAGGCGGACCGAGTCTGGAAACACCATATATTTT.

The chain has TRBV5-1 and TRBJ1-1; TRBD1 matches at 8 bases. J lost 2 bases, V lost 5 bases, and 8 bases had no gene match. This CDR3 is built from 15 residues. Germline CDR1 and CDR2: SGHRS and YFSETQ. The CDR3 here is CASRSQTGANTEAFF. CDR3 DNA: TGCGCCAGCAGGTCGCAGACAGGGGCCAACACTGAAGCTTTCTTT.

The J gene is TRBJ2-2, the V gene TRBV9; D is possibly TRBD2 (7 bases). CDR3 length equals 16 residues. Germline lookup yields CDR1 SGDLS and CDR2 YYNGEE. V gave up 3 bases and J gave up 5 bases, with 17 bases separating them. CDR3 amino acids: CASSGRGGGGTGELFF. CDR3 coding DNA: TGTGCCAGCAGCGGCAGAGGAGGGGGAGGGACCGGGGAGCTGTTTTTT.

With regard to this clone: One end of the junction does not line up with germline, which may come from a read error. The CDR3 DNA follows: TGTGCCATCAGTCCGGGACGGTCTAATGAAAAACTGTTTTTT. The encoded protein is CAISPGRSNEKLFF. The chain links TRBV6-8 to TRBJ1-4; TRBD1 might be the D (5 bases). The germline gives CDR1 MNHGY, CDR2 SAAAGT. There are 14 residues in the CDR3.

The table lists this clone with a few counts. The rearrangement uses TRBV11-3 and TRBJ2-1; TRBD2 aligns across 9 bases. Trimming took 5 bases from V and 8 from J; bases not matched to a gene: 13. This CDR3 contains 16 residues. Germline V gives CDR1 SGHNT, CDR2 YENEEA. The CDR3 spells CASSLQTSGAWDEQFF. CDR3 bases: TGTGCCAGCAGCCTCCAGACTAGCGGAGCTTGGGATGAGCAGTTCTTC. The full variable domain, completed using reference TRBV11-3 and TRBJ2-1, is EAGVVQSPRYKIIEKKQPVAFWCNPISGHNTLYWYLQNLGQGPELLIRYENEEAVDDSQLPKDRFSAERLKGVDSTLKIQPAELGDSAVYLCASSLQTSGAWDEQFFGPGTRLTVL.

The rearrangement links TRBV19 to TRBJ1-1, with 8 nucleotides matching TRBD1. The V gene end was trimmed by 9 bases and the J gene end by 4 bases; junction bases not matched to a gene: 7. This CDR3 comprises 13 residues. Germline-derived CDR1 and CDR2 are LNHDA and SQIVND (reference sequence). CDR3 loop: CASHQGAGTEAFF. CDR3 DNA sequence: TGTGCCAGCCACCAGGGGGCCGGCACTGAAGCTTTCTTT.

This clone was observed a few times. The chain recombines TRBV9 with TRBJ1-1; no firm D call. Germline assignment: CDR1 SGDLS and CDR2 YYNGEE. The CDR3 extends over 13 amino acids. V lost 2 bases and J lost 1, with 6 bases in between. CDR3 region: CASSVSRNTEAFF. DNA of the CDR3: TGTGCCAGCAGCGTCTCCAGGAACACTGAAGCTTTCTTT. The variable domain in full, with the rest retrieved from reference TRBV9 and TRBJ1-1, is DSGVTQTPKHLITATGQRVTLRCSPRSGDLSVYWYQQSLDQGLQFLIQYYNGEERAKGNILERFSAQQFPDLHSELNLSSLELGDSALYFCASSVSRNTEAFFGQGTRLTVV.

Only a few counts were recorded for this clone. As DNA, the CDR3 is TGTGCCAGCTCACCGGGCAAGGAAATCACTGAAGCTTTCTTT. Translating it yields CASSPGKEITEAFF. The V and J genes are TRBV18 and TRBJ1-1; D unresolved. Germline V CDR1 and CDR2: KGHSH, LQKENI. The CDR3 runs 14 residues. V lost 3 bases and J lost 4, with 12 bases in between.

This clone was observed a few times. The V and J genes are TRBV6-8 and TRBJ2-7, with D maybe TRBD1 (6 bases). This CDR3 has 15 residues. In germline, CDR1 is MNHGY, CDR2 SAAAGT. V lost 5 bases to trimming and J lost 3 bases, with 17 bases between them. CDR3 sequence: CASSGLGTLSYEQYF. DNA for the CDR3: TGTGCCAGCAGTGGCCTAGGGACACTTAGCTACGAGCAGTACTTC.

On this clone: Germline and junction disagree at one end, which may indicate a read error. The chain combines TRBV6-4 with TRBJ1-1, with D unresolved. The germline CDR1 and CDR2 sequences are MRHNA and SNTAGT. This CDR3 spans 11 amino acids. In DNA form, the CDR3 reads TGTGCCAGCAGTTACTCCCGAGAAGCTTTCTTT. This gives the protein CASSYSREAFF.

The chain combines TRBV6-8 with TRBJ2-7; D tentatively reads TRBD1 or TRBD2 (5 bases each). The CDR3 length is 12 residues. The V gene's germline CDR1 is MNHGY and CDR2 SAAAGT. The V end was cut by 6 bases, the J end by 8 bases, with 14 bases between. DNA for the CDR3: TGTGCCAGCAGCGCTCCACGGGGCCAGCAGTACTTC. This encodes CASSAPRGQQYF.

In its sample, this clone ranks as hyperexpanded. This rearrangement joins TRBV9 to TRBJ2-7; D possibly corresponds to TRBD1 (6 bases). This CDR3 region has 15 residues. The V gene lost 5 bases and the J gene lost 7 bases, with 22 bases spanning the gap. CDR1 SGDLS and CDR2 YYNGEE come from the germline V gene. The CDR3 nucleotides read TGTGCCAGCAGTGAAGGGGACATTGCCCCAGGGGAGCAGTACTTC. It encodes CASSEGDIAPGEQYF.

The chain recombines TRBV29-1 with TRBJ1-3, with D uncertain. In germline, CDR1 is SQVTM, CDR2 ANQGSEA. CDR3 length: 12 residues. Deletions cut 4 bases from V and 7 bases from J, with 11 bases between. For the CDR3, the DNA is TGCAGCGTTGTGGTGAACCCCAACACCATATATTTT. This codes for CSVVVNPNTIYF.

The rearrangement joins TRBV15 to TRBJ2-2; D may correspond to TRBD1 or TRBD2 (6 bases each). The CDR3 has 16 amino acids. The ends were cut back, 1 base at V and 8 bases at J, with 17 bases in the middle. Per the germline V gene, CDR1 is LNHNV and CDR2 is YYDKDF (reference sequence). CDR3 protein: CATSRGGRGAGGELFF. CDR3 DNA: TGTGCCACCAGCAGAGGGGGCAGGGGCGCGGGAGGGGAGCTGTTTTTT.

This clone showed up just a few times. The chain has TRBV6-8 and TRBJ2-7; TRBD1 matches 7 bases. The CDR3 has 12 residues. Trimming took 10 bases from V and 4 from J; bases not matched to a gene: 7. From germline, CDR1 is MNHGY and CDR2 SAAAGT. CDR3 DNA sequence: TGTGCCACCAGGGACAGTAATTACGAGCAGTACTTC. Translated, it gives CATRDSNYEQYF.

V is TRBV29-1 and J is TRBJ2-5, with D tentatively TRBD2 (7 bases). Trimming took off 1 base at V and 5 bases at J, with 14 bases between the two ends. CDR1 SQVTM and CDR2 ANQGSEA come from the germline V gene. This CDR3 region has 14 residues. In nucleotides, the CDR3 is TGCAGCGTTGAAGGCGGGGGACATCTCGAGACCCAGTACTTC. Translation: CSVEGGGHLETQYF.

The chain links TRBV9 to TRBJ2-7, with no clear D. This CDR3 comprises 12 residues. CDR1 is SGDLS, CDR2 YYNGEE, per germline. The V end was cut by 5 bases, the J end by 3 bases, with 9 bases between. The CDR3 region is CASSEAGYEQYF. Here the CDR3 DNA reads TGTGCCAGCAGTGAAGCAGGCTACGAGCAGTACTTC.